These 25 T cell receptor beta chains share one sample of origin, sequenced in a study of blood T cell repertoires in COVID-19. Clones were sequenced by immunoSEQ multiplex PCR, and TCRdb holds only the in-frame ones, with some missing. The sample has approximately 460,000 clones; roughly 89% are singletons. The sequenced sample consisted of peripheral blood. These receptors all come from a man aged 18 to 35 with COVID-19, enrolled during active disease.

The chain has TRBV18 and TRBJ2-7; the match to TRBD1 covers 11 bases. Unmatched junction bases numbered 14, after V lost 6 bases and J lost 4 bases. The CDR3 has 17 amino acids. The V gene's germline CDR1 is KGHSH and CDR2 LQKENI. CDR3 nucleotide sequence: TGTGCCAGCTCCCGCGAAGGACAGGGGGCACCCCTTTACGAGCAGTACTTC. Translation: CASSREGQGAPLYEQYF. Variable domain in full (rest from reference TRBV18 and TRBJ2-7): NAGVMQNPRHLVRRRGQEARLRCSPMKGHSHVYWYRQLPEEGLKFMVYLQKENIIDESGMPKERFSAEFPKEGPSILRIQQVVRGDSAAYFCASSREGQGAPLYEQYFGPGTRLTVT.

The CDR3 DNA sequence: TGTGCCAGCAGCCCCCAAACACCGCCTGGAGAGACCCAGTACTTC. It codes for CASSPQTPPGETQYF. J is TRBJ2-5 and V is TRBV7-8, with D uncertain. This CDR3 contains 15 residues. Trimming took off 5 bases at V and 4 bases at J, with 17 bases between the two ends. CDR1 is SGHVS and CDR2 is FQNEAQ in the germline V gene.

The chain joins TRBV6-5 to TRBJ2-3; possibly TRBD2 for D (7 bases). CDR3 size: 12 residues. Germline V CDR1 and CDR2: MNHEY, SVGAGI. V dropped 11 bases and J dropped 6 bases, with 15 bases sitting between them. CDR3 protein: CALLEGGDTQYF. The CDR3 DNA sequence: TGTGCCCTCTTAGAGGGGGGGGATACGCAGTATTTT.

The chain joins TRBV6-5 to TRBJ2-1; 7 bases agree with TRBD1. The germline gives CDR1 MNHEY, CDR2 SVGAGI. The CDR3 extends over 15 amino acids. With V trimmed by 6 bases and J by 0 bases, 5 bases remained unmatched. The CDR3: CASRTQGSSYNEQFF. CDR3 coding DNA: TGTGCCAGCAGGACACAGGGGAGCTCCTACAATGAGCAGTTCTTC.

The rearrangement joins TRBV5-1 to TRBJ2-3, with a weak D call TRBD2 (6 bases). Germline V lookup: CDR1 SGHRS, CDR2 YFSETQ. The CDR3 sequence is 13 residues long. The V gene lost 4 bases and the J gene lost 4 bases, with 10 bases spanning the gap. The CDR3 DNA reads as TGCGCCAGCAGCCTTGCGGGGCCAGATACGCAGTATTTT. Protein sequence: CASSLAGPDTQYF. Full variable domain (rest looked up from reference TRBV5-1 and TRBJ2-3): KAGVTQTPRYLIKTRGQQVTLSCSPISGHRSVSWYQQTPGQGLQFLFEYFSETQRNKGNFPGRFSGRQFSNSRSEMNVSTLELGDSALYLCASSLAGPDTQYFGPGTRLTVL.

The chain is built from TRBV5-6 and TRBJ1-6, with D maybe TRBD1 (6 bases). Germline V gives CDR1 SGHDT, CDR2 YYEEEE. The CDR3 covers 12 residues. V gave up 9 bases and J gave up 10 bases, with 14 bases separating them. This CDR3 is CATGPRGSPLHF. CDR3 nucleotides: TGTGCCACTGGCCCTAGGGGGTCACCCCTCCACTTT.

The chain carries TRBV3-1 (or the pseudogene TRBV3-2) and TRBJ1-1; 7 bases fit TRBD1. The CDR3 has 13 residues. Germline-derived CDR1 and CDR2 are LGHDT and YNNKEL (reference sequence). V lost 4 bases, J lost 1 base, and 0 bases stayed unmatched. CDR3 coding DNA: TGTGCCAGCAGCCGGACAGGGAACACTGAAGCTTTCTTT. Its protein product is CASSRTGNTEAFF.

The V and J genes are TRBV3-1 (or the pseudogene TRBV3-2) and TRBJ1-2, with D possibly being TRBD1 (5 bases). CDR3 length: 14 residues. CDR1 and CDR2 from the germline V gene are LGHDT and YNNKEL (reference sequence). Trimming pared 4 bases from V and 5 bases from J, leaving 14 bases between. Here the CDR3 reads CASSRAGNAYGYTF. The CDR3 bases are TGTGCCAGCAGCCGGGCAGGGAATGCGTATGGCTACACCTTC.

This clone was observed a few times. The V and J genes are TRBV7-6 and TRBJ2-3, with D perhaps matching TRBD1 (6 bases). The ends were cut back, 1 base at V and 4 bases at J, with 24 bases in the middle. CDR1 SGHVS and CDR2 FNYEAQ come from the germline V gene. The length of the CDR3 is 19 residues. In DNA form, the CDR3 reads TGTGCCAGCAGCTTAGTTCCCCCCGGATGGCAGGGGATTGCAGATACGCAGTATTTT. Its protein is CASSLVPPGWQGIADTQYF.

This clone was seen once. This chain joins TRBV27 and TRBJ2-7; 7 bases line up with TRBD2. The CDR3 totals 12 residues. The ends lost 4 bases at V and 6 bases at J; junction bases unmatched: 3. Germline loops: CDR1 MNHEY, CDR2 SMNVEV (reference sequence). This CDR3 reads CASSWGGAEQYF. Written as DNA, the CDR3 is TGTGCCAGCAGTTGGGGGGGAGCCGAGCAGTACTTC.

The DNA of the CDR3 is TGTGCCAGCAGTGAGGTTTACAGCTCCTACGAGCAGTACTTC. It specifies CASSEVYSSYEQYF. The chain carries TRBV6-1 and TRBJ2-7; D gene ambiguous. This CDR3 has 14 residues. Germline V lookup: CDR1 MNHNS, CDR2 SASEGT. Trimming took off 3 bases at V and 0 bases at J, with 9 bases between the two ends.

V usage is TRBV29-1 and J usage is TRBJ2-3; 11 bases match TRBD1. Trimming removed 7 bases from V and 4 bases from J; junction bases left unmatched: 7. Germline CDR1 and CDR2: SQVTM and ANQGSEA. The CDR3 sequence is 14 residues long. CDR3 in DNA: TGCAGCGCCGAACGGGGACAGGGGGCAGATACGCAGTATTTT. Encoded protein: CSAERGQGADTQYF.

CDR3 sequence (DNA): TGTGCCAGCAGCGTAGATGTGGTGAGTGAGACCCAGTACTTC. It specifies CASSVDVVSETQYF. This chain links TRBV9 with TRBJ2-5; D gene uncertain. CDR3 length: 14 amino acids. CDR1 and CDR2 (germline): SGDLS, YYNGEE. The V end lost 0 bases, the J end lost 5 bases, and 11 bases lay between the germline ends.

The chain is built from TRBV18 and TRBJ1-1; D ambiguous. Trimming pared 2 bases from V and 5 bases from J, leaving 9 bases between. The CDR3 runs to 13 residues. Germline loops: CDR1 KGHSH, CDR2 LQKENI. CDR3 DNA sequence: TGTGCCAGCTCACCAGGGCAGATAACTGAAGCTTTCTTT. Translating it yields CASSPGQITEAFF. Supplemented by reference TRBV18 and TRBJ1-1, the full variable domain reads NAGVMQNPRHLVRRRGQEARLRCSPMKGHSHVYWYRQLPEEGLKFMVYLQKENIIDESGMPKERFSAEFPKEGPSILRIQQVVRGDSAAYFCASSPGQITEAFFGQGTRLTVV.

This chain connects TRBV6-5 to TRBJ1-2; 7 bases align to TRBD1. The CDR3 totals 13 residues. V lost 6 bases, J lost 8 bases, and 9 bases stayed unmatched. The germline V gene has CDR1 MNHEY and CDR2 SVGAGI. CDR3 protein: CASRSTTGAGYTF. CDR3 nucleotides: TGTGCCAGCAGATCAACTACAGGGGCCGGCTACACCTTC.

The J gene is TRBJ1-4, the V gene TRBV6-5, with 8 bases fitting TRBD1. With V trimmed by 7 bases and J by 5 bases, 6 bases remained unmatched. This CDR3 region has 14 residues. CDR1 and CDR2 (germline): MNHEY, SVGAGI. The CDR3 DNA sequence: TGTGCCAGCATCGTAGGACAGGGAAATGAAAAACTGTTTTTT. Residues: CASIVGQGNEKLFF.

The chain couples TRBV5-1 to TRBJ2-1, with 9 bases matching TRBD1. Germline V gene lookup returns CDR1 SGHRS and CDR2 YFSETQ. Unmatched junction bases numbered 7, after V lost 3 bases and J lost 6 bases. The CDR3 contains 15 residues. The CDR3 DNA follows: TGCGCCAGCAGCTCTCGGACAGGGGAGATCAATGAGCAGTTCTTC. This codes for CASSSRTGEINEQFF.

Only one count was recorded for this clone. This chain joins TRBV19 and TRBJ1-4; 12 nucleotides match TRBD1. J gave up 12 bases and V 6 bases, and 11 bases lay outside the gene matches. The CDR3 is made up of 15 amino acids. Germline V lookup: CDR1 LNHDA, CDR2 SQIVND (reference sequence). CDR3 region: CASSPGTGGLGQLFF. In DNA, the CDR3 is TGTGCCAGTAGCCCCGGGACAGGGGGCCTGGGGCAACTGTTTTTT.

The rearrangement joins TRBV30 to TRBJ1-2; D call uncertain. The CDR3 is 13 residues long. The germline V gene encodes CDR1 GTSNPN and CDR2 SVGIG (reference sequence). Between the trimmed V and J ends, which lost 1 base and 4 bases, there was a span of 10 bases. Here the CDR3 reads CAWSEQAPYGYTF. The CDR3, as DNA: TGTGCCTGGAGTGAGCAGGCACCCTATGGCTACACCTTC.

V is TRBV3-1 (or the pseudogene TRBV3-2) and J is TRBJ2-3; 7 bases line up with TRBD2. Germline CDR1 and CDR2: LGHDT and YNNKEL (reference sequence). This CDR3 spans 15 amino acids. V lost 3 bases, J lost 5 bases, and 8 bases stayed unmatched. This CDR3 reads CASSHLAGVGDTQYF. CDR3 DNA: TGTGCCAGCAGCCATTTGGCGGGAGTAGGAGATACGCAGTATTTT.

This clone was counted a few times. The chain couples TRBV5-5 to TRBJ2-1; tentatively, D is TRBD1 (5 bases). V lost 3 bases to trimming and J lost 7 bases, with 8 bases between them. Germline V gene sequence: CDR1 SGHKS, CDR2 YYEKEE (reference sequence). This CDR3 is built from 12 residues. CDR3 DNA sequence: TGTGCCAGCAGCTCGACAGTTAATGAGCAGTTCTTC. The encoded protein is CASSSTVNEQFF. Together with reference TRBV5-5 and TRBJ2-1, the CDR3 gives the full variable domain: DAGVTQSPTHLIKTRGQQVTLRCSPISGHKSVSWYQQVLGQGPQFIFQYYEKEERGRGNFPDRFSARQFPNYSSELNVNALLLGDSALYLCASSSTVNEQFFGPGTRLTVL.

This clone showed up just a few times. The chain recombines TRBV27 with TRBJ1-1; 10 bases match TRBD1. Germline loops: CDR1 MNHEY, CDR2 SMNVEV (reference sequence). The ends lost 4 bases at V and 0 bases at J; junction bases unmatched: 26. The CDR3 covers 23 residues. DNA of the CDR3: TGTGCCAGCAGTTACCGGGACAGGGGTCTCCAAAGGCAATCGGGGCGAATGAACACTGAAGCTTTCTTT. Its translation: CASSYRDRGLQRQSGRMNTEAFF.

The CDR3 region is CASRNRGPGANVLTF. CDR3 nucleotides: TGTGCCAGCAGGAACAGGGGGCCTGGGGCCAACGTCCTGACTTTC. The chain links TRBV6-5 to TRBJ2-6; 9 nucleotides match TRBD1. The CDR3 is 15 amino acids. Trimming cost V 6 bases and J 2 bases; bases outside gene matches: 2. The germline gives CDR1 MNHEY, CDR2 SVGAGI.

This clone was seen more than once but under ten times. The DNA of the CDR3 is TGTGCCAGCTCACTAGCCACAGGTCATAACACCGGGGAGCTGTTTTTT. This codes for CASSLATGHNTGELFF. The rearrangement links TRBV18 to TRBJ2-2; D is perhaps TRBD1 (5 bases). Trimming left V 4 bases short and J 2 bases short, with 14 bases between. The CDR3 sequence is 16 residues long. CDR1 is KGHSH, CDR2 LQKENI, per germline. Filled out from reference TRBV18 and TRBJ2-2, the complete variable domain reads NAGVMQNPRHLVRRRGQEARLRCSPMKGHSHVYWYRQLPEEGLKFMVYLQKENIIDESGMPKERFSAEFPKEGPSILRIQQVVRGDSAAYFCASSLATGHNTGELFFGEGSRLTVL.

This chain uses TRBV6-1 with TRBJ2-5; D is perhaps TRBD2 (5 bases). The CDR3 spans 17 residues. Germline CDR1 and CDR2: MNHNS and SASEGT. Trimming took 3 bases from V and 1 from J, leaving 18 bases between them. The CDR3 loop reads CASSEDLIHRGQETQYF. CDR3 in DNA: TGTGCCAGCAGTGAGGATCTAATTCATCGGGGCCAAGAGACCCAGTACTTC.